This T cell receptor beta chain was recovered during a study of T cells expressing NK-cell markers. The study's findings and limits: In roughly six donors, dominant CD3+CD56+NKG2C+ clonotypes ranked among the top 10 CD8+ clonotypes. A few donors' CD3+CD56-NKG2C+ cells were dominated by the same clonotypes.

With regard to this clonotype: Its antigen is undetermined.

The cDNA for TCR beta came from 5'RACE template switching with UMIs. Using the 5' RACE reads, TCRdb records one entry per CDR3 protein without DNA. The sample holds 550,000 or so distinct CDR3 sequences. This CDR3 comprises 13 residues. Material: blood T cells: a sorted CD56 or NKG2C T cell subset, CD4+ or CD8+ T cells, or bulk PBMC T cells (not recorded which). The sequence was obtained from a young man in good health. This sequence joins TRBV12-3 or TRBV12-4 and TRBJ2-1; the TCRdb D gene call, TRBD1, has no DNA to confirm it. CDR3 amino acids: CASSSSSGYEQFF.